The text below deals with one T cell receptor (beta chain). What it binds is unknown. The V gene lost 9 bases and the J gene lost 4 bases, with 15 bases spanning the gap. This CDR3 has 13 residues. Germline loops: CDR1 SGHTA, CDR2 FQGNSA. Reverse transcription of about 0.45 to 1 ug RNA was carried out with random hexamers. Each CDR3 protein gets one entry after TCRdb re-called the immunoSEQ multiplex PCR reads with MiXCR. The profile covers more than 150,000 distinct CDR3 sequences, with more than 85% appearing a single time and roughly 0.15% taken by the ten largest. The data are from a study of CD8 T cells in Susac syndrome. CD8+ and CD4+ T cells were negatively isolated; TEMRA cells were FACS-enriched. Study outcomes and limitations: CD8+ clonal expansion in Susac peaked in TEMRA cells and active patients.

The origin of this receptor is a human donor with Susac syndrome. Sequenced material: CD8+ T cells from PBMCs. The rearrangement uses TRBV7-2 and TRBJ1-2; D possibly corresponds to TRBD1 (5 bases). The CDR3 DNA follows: TGTGCCAGTACCTTTTCGGGGACCTATGGCTACACCTTC. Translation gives CASTFSGTYGYTF. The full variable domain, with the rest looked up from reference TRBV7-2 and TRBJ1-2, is GAGVSQSPSNKVTEKGKDVELRCDPISGHTALYWYRQSLGQGLEFLIYFQGNSAPDKSGLPSDRFSAERTGGSVSTLTIQRTQQEDSAVYLCASTFSGTYGYTFGSGTRLTVV.